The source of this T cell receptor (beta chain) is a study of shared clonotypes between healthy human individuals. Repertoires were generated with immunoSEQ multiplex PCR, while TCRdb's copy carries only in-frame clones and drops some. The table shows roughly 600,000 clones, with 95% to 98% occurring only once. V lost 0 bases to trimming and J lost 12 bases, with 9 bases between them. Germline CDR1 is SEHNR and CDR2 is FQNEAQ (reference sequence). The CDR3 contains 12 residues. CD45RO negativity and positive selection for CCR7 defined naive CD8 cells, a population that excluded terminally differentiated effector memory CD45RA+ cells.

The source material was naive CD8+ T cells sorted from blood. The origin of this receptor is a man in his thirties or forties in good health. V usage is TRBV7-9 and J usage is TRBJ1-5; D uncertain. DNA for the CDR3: TGTGCCAGCAGCTTAGCAGGGATAGGCCAGCATTTT. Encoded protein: CASSLAGIGQHF.